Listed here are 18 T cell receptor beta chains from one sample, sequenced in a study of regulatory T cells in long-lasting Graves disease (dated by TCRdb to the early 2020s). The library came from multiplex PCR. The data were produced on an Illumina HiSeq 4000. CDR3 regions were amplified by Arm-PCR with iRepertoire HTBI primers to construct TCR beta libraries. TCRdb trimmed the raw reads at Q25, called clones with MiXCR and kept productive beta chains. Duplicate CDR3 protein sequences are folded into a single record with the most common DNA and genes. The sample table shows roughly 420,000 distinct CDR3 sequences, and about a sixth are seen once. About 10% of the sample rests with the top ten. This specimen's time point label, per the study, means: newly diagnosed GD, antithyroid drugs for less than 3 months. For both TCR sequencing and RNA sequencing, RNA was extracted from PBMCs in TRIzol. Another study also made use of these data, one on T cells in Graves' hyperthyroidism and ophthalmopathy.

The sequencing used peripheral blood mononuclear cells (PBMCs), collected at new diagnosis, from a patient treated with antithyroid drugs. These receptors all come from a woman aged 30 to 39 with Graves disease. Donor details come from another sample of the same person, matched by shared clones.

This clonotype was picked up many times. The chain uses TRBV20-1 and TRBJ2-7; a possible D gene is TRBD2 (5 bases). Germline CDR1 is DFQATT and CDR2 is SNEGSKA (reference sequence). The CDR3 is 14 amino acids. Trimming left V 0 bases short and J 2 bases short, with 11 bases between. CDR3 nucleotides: TGCAGTGCTAGAGAAGGTGGGAGTCCCTACGAGCAGTACTTC. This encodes CSAREGGSPYEQYF.

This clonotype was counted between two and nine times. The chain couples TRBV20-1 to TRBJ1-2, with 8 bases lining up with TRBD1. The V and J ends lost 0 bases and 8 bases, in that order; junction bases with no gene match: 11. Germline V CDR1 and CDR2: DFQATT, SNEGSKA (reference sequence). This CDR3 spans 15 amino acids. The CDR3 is CSARDFDRGVRGYTF. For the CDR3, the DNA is TGCAGTGCTAGAGATTTTGACAGGGGAGTGCGGGGCTACACCTTC.

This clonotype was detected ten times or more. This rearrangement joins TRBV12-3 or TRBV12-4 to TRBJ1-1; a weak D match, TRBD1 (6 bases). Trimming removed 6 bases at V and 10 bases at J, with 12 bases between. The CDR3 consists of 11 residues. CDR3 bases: TGTGCCAGCAGCCAGGGGTTTGGAGCTTTCTTT. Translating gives CASSQGFGAFF.

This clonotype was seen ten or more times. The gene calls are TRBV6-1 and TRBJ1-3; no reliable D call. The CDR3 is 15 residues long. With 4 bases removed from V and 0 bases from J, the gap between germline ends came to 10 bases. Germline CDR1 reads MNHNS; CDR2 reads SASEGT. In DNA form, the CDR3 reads TGTGCCAGCAGTGCGACCATCGACTCTGGAAACACCATATATTTT. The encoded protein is CASSATIDSGNTIYF.

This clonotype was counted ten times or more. CDR3 amino acids: CASSYRDSKQFF. The CDR3 DNA follows: TGTGCCAGCAGTTACAGGGACAGCAAGCAGTTCTTC. The J gene is TRBJ2-1, the V gene TRBV6-5; 7 bases are shared with TRBD1. The germline V gene encodes CDR1 MNHEY and CDR2 SVGAGI. V gave up 2 bases and J gave up 11 bases; unmatched junction bases: 3. CDR3 size: 12 residues.

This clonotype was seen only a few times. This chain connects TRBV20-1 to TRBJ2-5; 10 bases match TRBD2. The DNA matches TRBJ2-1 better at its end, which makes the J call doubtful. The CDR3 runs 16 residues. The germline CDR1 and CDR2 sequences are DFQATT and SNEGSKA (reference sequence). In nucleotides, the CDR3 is TGCAGTGCTAGAGATTACACTAGCGGGAAGTACAATGAGCAGTTCTTC. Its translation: CSARDYTSGKYNEQFF.

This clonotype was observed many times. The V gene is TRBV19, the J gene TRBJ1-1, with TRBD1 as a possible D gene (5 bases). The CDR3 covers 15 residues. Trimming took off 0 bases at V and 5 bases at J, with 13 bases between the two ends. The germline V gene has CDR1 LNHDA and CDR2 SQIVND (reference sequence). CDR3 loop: CASSIDLQGWTEAFF. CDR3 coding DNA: TGTGCCAGTAGTATAGATCTGCAGGGATGGACTGAAGCTTTCTTT. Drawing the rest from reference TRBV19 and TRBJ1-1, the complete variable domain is DGGITQSPKYLFRKEGQNVTLSCEQNLNHDAMYWYRQDPGQGLRLIYYSQIVNDFQKGDIAEGYSVSREKKESFPLTVTSAQKNPTAFYLCASSIDLQGWTEAFFGQGTRLTVV.

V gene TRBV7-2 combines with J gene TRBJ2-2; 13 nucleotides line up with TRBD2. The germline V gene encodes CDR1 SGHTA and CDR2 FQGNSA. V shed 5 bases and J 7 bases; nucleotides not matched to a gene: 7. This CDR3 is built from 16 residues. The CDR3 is CASSARLAGGLGELFF. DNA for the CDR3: TGTGCCAGCAGCGCCAGACTAGCGGGAGGCCTCGGGGAGCTGTTTTTT.

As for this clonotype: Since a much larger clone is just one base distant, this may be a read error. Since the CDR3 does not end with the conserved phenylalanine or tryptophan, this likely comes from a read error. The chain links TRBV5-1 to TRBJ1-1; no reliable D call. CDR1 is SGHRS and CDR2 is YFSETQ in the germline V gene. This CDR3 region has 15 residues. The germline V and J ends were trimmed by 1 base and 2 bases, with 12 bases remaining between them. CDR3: CASSLTRRQNTEAFS. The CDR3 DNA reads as TGCGCCAGCAGCTTGACTCGTCGGCAAAACACTGAAGCTTTCTCT.

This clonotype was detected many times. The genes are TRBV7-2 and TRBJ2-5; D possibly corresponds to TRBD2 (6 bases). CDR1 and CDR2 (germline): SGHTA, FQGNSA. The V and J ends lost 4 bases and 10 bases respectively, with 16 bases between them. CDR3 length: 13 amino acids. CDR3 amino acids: CASSSGTGNHQYF. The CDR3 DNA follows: TGTGCCAGCAGCTCGGGGACTGGTAACCACCAGTACTTC.

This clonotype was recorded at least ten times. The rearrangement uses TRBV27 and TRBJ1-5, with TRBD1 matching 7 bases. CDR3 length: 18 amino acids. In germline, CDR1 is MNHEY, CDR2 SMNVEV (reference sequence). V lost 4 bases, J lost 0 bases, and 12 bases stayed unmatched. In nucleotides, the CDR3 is TGTGCCAGCAGTTCGTGGGCAGGGGGGACATATAGCAATCAGCCCCAGCATTTT. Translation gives CASSSWAGGTYSNQPQHF.

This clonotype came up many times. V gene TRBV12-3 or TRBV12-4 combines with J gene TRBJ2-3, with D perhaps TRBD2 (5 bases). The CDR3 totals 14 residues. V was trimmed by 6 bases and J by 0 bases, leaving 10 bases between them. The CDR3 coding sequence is TGTGCCAGCAGCTTCGGAGGTAGCACAGATACGCAGTATTTT. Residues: CASSFGGSTDTQYF.

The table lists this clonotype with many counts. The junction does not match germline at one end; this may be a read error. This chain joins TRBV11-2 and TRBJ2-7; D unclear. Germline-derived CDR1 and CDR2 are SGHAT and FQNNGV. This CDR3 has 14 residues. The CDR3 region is CAGSSIRQVNEQYF. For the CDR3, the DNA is TGTGCCGGCAGCTCGATTCGCCAGGTCAACGAGCAGTACTTC.

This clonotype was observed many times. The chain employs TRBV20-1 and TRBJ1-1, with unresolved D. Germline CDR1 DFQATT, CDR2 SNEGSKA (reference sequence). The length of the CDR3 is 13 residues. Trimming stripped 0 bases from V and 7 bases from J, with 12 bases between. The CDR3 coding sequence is TGCAGTGCTAGAGATCAATTATCGGTTGAAGCTTTCTTT. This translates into CSARDQLSVEAFF.

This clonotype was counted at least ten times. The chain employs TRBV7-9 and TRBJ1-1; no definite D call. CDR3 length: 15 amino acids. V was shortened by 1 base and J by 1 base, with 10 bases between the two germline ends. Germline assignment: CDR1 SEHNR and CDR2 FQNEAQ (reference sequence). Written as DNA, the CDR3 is TGTGCCAGCAGCTTAGGGTCCCACGAGAACACTGAAGCTTTCTTT. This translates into CASSLGSHENTEAFF.

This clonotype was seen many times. The CDR3 spells CASRTGTGVLAGDLSYNEQFF. In DNA form, the CDR3 reads TGTGCCAGCAGGACCGGGACAGGGGTATTAGCGGGTGACCTCTCCTACAATGAGCAGTTCTTC. The rearrangement uses TRBV5-5 and TRBJ2-1; 10 nucleotides match TRBD1. V dropped 5 bases and J dropped 0; count of bases not matched to a gene: 20. The V gene's germline CDR1 is SGHKS and CDR2 YYEKEE (reference sequence). The CDR3 is 21 amino acids.

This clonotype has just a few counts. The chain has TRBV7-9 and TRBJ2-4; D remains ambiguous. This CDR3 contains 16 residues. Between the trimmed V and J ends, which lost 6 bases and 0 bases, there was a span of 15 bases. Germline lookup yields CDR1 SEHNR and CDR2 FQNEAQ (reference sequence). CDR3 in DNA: TGTGCCAGCAGTAGTCCAAGAGATGGAGCCAAAAACATTCAGTACTTC. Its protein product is CASSSPRDGAKNIQYF.

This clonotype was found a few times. The CDR3 protein is CASSKGTEVQETQYF. As DNA, the CDR3 is TGCGCCAGCAGCAAAGGGACCGAGGTTCAAGAGACCCAGTACTTC. The chain recombines TRBV5-1 with TRBJ2-5; D possibly uses TRBD1 or TRBD2 (5 bases each). V was clipped by 4 bases and J by 2 bases, with 15 bases between them. The CDR3 covers 15 residues. Per germline, CDR1 SGHRS and CDR2 YFSETQ.